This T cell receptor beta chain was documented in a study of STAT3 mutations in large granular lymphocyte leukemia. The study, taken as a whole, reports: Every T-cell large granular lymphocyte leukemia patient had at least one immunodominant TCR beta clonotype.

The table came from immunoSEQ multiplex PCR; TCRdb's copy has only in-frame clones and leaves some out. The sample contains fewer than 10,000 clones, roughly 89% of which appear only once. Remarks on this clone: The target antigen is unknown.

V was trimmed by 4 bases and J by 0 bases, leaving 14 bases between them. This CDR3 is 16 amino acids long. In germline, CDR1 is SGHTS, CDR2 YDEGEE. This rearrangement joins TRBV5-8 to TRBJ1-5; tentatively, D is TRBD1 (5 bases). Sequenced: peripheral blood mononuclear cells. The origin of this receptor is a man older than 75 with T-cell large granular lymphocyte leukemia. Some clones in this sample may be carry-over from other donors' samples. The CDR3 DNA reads TGTGCCAGCAGCCAGGGAGGGCTGGGTAGCAATCAGCCCCAGCATTTT. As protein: CASSQGGLGSNQPQHF.